These T cell receptor beta chains were read from a single sample in a study of T cell repertoires in cytomegalovirus infection. For these receptors, no antigen is known. From the reads, TCRdb called clonotypes with MiXCR, one entry per CDR3 protein. The repertoire holds roughly 800,000 distinct CDR3 sequences, almost 30% seen once, with around 13% in the top ten. This sample comprised cultured CD8+ T cells from PBMCs, obtained from culture after CMV antigen stimulation. The receptors derive from a human donor in good health (CMV status not recorded). Some clones in this sample may be carry-over from other donors' samples. CDR3s leave out the opening cysteine and the closing phenylalanine or tryptophan. Each record gives: V gene, clone size, CDR3 protein. Size is omitted from some rows. Given values are once, few, many or a class for expanded clones.

v_call: TRBV4-1
clone_size: few
cdr3_aa: ASSQNPLAGGPTDTQY

v_call: TRBV7-9
clone_size: many
cdr3_aa: ASPSLARTSGGLTDTQY

v_call: TRBV27
clone_size: -
cdr3_aa: ASSLSKGPLGREQY

v_call: TRBV5-4
clone_size: few
cdr3_aa: ASSLGRRGTEAF

v_call: TRBV6-1
clone_size: few
cdr3_aa: ASSSQLGQGDNEQF

v_call: TRBV14
clone_size: few
cdr3_aa: ASSQGPQLNEKLF

v_call: TRBV12-3/TRBV12-4
clone_size: -
cdr3_aa: ASREGAAEAF

v_call: TRBV6-6
clone_size: few
cdr3_aa: ASSWTEAGQGQETQY

v_call: TRBV19
clone_size: -
cdr3_aa: ASKYTGGYNEQF

v_call: TRBV7-2
clone_size: -
cdr3_aa: ASSLAGGGANEQF

v_call: TRBV7-2
clone_size: many
cdr3_aa: ASSFHRADEQF

v_call: TRBV28
clone_size: few
cdr3_aa: ASSAWTADTFNQPQH

v_call: TRBV28
clone_size: -
cdr3_aa: ASSLEDRQGYDNEQF

v_call: TRBV19
clone_size: -
cdr3_aa: ATKPPTGSSYEQY

v_call: TRBV19
clone_size: -
cdr3_aa: ASRGLENIQY

v_call: TRBV6-5
clone_size: -
cdr3_aa: ASSYDSRSTDTQY

v_call: TRBV5-6
clone_size: few
cdr3_aa: ASSGGREGTEAF

v_call: TRBV5-1
clone_size: few
cdr3_aa: ASSWGEGAGYYEQY

v_call: TRBV15
clone_size: -
cdr3_aa: ATSRLPALDTEAF

v_call: TRBV28
clone_size: few
cdr3_aa: ASSWGDRADTGELF

v_call: TRBV7-2
clone_size: many
cdr3_aa: ASSSPLAGGPYNEQF

v_call: TRBV6-1
clone_size: -
cdr3_aa: ASSESTGGLHNEQF

v_call: TRBV6-1
clone_size: few
cdr3_aa: ASIWDSKPYEQY

v_call: TRBV12-3/TRBV12-4
clone_size: -
cdr3_aa: ASSLLGSGGGVDTQY

v_call: TRBV14
clone_size: -
cdr3_aa: ASSQVGLTYGYT

v_call: TRBV11-2
clone_size: few
cdr3_aa: ASSSTTGPQETQY

v_call: TRBV7-8
clone_size: -
cdr3_aa: ASSLVPGQSWQPQH

v_call: TRBV27
clone_size: -
cdr3_aa: AIWARKTDTQY

v_call: TRBV27
clone_size: -
cdr3_aa: ASSRLSTGGNEQF

v_call: TRBV7-2
clone_size: many
cdr3_aa: ASSSPGGYT

v_call: TRBV7-9
clone_size: -
cdr3_aa: ASSLSPTGRGTEAF

v_call: TRBV7-9
clone_size: -
cdr3_aa: ASSPAQGENTEAF

v_call: TRBV7-2
clone_size: few
cdr3_aa: ASSPTGEGTEAF

v_call: TRBV15
clone_size: -
cdr3_aa: ATGQGLRGYT

v_call: TRBV6-1
clone_size: many
cdr3_aa: ASSAGVASISLNTEAF

v_call: TRBV28
clone_size: few
cdr3_aa: ASTTGGHETQY

v_call: TRBV25-1
clone_size: few
cdr3_aa: ASSESRAGGPFYETQY

v_call: TRBV20-1
clone_size: few
cdr3_aa: SARVTRGNQPQH

v_call: TRBV20-1
clone_size: few
cdr3_aa: SEGNPRNEQF

v_call: TRBV3-1
clone_size: -
cdr3_aa: ASSQAGIDEAF

v_call: TRBV5-1
clone_size: -
cdr3_aa: ASSLYGTVTSGNTIY

v_call: TRBV12-3/TRBV12-4
clone_size: few
cdr3_aa: ASSFLLGASEQY